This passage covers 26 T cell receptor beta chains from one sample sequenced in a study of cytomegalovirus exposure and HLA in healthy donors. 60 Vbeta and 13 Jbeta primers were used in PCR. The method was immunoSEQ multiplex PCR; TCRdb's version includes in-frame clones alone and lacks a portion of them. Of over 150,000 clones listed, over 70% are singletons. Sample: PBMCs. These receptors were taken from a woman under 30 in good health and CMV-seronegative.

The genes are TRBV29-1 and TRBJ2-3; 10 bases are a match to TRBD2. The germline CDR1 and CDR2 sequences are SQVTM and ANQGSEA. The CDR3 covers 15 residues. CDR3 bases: TGCAGTATCCTAGCGGGAGATGGTAGCACAGATACGCAGTATTTT. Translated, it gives CSILAGDGSTDTQYF.

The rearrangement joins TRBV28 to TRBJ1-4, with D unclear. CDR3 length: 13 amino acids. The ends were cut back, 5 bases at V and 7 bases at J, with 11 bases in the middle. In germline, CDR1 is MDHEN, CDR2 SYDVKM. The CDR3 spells CASSARGFEKLFF. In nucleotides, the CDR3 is TGTGCCAGCAGTGCCCGGGGTTTTGAAAAACTGTTTTTT.

The CDR3 is CAISAAASSYEQYF. The CDR3, as DNA: TGTGCCATCAGTGCTGCAGCGAGCTCCTACGAGCAGTACTTC. The chain combines TRBV10-3 with TRBJ2-7; D gene ambiguous. Germline loops: CDR1 ENHRY, CDR2 SYGVKD. V lost 4 bases, J lost 0 bases, and 10 bases lay in between. This CDR3 spans 14 amino acids.

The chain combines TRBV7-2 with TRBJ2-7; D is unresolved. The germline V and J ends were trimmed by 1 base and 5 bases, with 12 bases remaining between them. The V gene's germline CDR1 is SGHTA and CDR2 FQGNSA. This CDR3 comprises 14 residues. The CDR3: CASSLVLRVDEQYF. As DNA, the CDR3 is TGTGCCAGCAGCTTAGTTTTACGAGTGGACGAGCAGTACTTC.

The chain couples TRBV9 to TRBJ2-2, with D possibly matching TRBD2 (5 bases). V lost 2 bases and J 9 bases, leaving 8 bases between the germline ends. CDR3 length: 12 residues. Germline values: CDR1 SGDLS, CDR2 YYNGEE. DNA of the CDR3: TGTGCCAGCAGCGTTGGGAGAAGGGAGCTGTTTTTT. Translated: CASSVGRRELFF. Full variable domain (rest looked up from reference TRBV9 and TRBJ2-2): DSGVTQTPKHLITATGQRVTLRCSPRSGDLSVYWYQQSLDQGLQFLIQYYNGEERAKGNILERFSAQQFPDLHSELNLSSLELGDSALYFCASSVGRRELFFGEGSRLTVL.

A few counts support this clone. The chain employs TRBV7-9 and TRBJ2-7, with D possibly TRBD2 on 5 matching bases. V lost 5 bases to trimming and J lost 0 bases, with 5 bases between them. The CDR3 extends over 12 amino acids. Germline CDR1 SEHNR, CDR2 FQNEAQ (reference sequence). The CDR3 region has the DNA TGTGCCAGCAGCGGGAGCTCCTACGAGCAGTACTTC. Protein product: CASSGSSYEQYF.

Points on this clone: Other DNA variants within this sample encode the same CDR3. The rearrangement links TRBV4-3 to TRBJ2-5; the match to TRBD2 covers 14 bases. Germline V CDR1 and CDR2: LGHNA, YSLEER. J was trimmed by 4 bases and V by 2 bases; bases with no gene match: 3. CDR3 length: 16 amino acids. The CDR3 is CASSQRGLAGGETQYF. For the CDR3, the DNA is TGCGCCAGCAGCCAACGCGGACTAGCGGGAGGAGAGACCCAGTACTTC.

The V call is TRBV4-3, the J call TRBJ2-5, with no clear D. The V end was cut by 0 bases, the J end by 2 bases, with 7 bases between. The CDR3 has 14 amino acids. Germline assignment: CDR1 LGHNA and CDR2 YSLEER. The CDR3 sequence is CASSQESYQETQYF. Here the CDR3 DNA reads TGCGCCAGCAGCCAAGAGTCGTATCAAGAGACCCAGTACTTC.

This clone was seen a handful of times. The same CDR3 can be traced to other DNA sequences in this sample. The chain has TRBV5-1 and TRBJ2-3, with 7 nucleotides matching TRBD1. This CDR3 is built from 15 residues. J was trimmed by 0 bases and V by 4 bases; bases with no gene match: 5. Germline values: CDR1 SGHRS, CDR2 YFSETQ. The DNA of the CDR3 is TGCGCCAGCAGCGCACGACAGGGTAGCACAGATACGCAGTATTTT. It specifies CASSARQGSTDTQYF.

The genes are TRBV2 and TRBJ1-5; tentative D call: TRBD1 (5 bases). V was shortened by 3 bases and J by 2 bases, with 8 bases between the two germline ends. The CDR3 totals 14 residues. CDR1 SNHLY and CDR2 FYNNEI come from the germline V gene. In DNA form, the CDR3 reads TGTGCCAGCAGTGACCAGGGTGGCAATCAGCCCCAGCATTTT. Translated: CASSDQGGNQPQHF.

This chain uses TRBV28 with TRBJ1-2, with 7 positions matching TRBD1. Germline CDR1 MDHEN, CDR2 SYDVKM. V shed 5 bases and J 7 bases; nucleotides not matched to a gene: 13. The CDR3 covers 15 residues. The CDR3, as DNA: TGTGCCAGCAGTATACTGGGACAGTACTTTTCTGGCTACACCTTC. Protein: CASSILGQYFSGYTF.

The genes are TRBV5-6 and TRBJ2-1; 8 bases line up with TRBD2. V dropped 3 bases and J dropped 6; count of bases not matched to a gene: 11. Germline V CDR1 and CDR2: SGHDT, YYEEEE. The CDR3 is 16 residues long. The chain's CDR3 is CASSSQTSAMSNEQFF. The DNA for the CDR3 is TGTGCCAGCAGCTCTCAGACTAGCGCAATGTCCAATGAGCAGTTCTTC.

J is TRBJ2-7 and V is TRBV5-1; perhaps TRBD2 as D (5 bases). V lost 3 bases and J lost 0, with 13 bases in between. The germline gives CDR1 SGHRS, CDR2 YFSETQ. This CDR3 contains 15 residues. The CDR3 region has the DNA TGCGCCAGCAGCTCTCCCGGGATTGTCTCCTACGAGCAGTACTTC. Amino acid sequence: CASSSPGIVSYEQYF.

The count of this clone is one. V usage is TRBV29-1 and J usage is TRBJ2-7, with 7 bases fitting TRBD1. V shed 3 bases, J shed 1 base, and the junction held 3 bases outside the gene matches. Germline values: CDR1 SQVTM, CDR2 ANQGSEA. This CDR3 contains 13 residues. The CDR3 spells CSVEGTASYEQYF. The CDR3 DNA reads TGCAGCGTTGAGGGGACAGCGTCCTACGAGCAGTACTTC.

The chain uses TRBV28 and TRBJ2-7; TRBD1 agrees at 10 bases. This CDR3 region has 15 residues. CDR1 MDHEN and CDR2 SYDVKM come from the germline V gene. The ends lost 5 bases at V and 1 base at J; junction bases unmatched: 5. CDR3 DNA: TGTGCCAGCAGTCCTCCGGGACAGGGGTCCTACGAGCAGTACTTC. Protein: CASSPPGQGSYEQYF. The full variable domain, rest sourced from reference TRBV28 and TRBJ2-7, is DVKVTQSSRYLVKRTGEKVFLECVQDMDHENMFWYRQDPGLGLRLIYFSYDVKMKEKGDIPEGYSVSREKKERFSLILESASTNQTSMYLCASSPPGQGSYEQYFGPGTRLTVT.

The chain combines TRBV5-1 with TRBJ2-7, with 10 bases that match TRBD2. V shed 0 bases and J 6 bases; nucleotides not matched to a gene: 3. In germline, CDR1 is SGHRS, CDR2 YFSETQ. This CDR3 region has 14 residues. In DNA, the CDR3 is TGCGCCAGCAGCTTGGCAGCGGGAGGGGGCGAGCAGTACTTC. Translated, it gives CASSLAAGGGEQYF.

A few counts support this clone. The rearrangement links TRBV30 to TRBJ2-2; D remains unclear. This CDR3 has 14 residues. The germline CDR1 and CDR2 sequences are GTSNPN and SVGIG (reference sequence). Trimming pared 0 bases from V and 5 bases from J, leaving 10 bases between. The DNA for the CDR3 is TGTGCCTGGAGTGTACTCGTAGCAACCGGGGAGCTGTTTTTT. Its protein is CAWSVLVATGELFF.

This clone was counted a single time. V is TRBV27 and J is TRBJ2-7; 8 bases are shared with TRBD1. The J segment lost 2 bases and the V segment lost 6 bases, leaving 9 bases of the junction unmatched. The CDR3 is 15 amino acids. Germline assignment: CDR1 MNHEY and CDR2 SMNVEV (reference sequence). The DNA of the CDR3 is TGTGCCAGCAGCCTGACTAGACAGGGGACCTACGAGCAGTACTTC. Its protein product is CASSLTRQGTYEQYF.

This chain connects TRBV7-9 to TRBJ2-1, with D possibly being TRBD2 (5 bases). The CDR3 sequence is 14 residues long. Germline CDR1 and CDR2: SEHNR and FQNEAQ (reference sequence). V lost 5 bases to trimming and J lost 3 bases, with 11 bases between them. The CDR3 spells CASSPSGDYNEQFF. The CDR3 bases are TGTGCCAGCAGCCCAAGCGGAGACTACAATGAGCAGTTCTTC.

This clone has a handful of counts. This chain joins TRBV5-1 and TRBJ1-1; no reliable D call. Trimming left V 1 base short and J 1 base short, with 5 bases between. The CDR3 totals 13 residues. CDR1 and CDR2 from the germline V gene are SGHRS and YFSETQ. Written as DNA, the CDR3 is TGCGCCAGCAGCTTGTACACGAACACTGAAGCTTTCTTT. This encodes CASSLYTNTEAFF.

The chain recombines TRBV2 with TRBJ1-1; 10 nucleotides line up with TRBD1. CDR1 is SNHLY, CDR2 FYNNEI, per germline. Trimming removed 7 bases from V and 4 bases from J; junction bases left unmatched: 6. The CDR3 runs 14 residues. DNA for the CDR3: TGTGCCAGCATCCTGGACAGGGGGGGCACTGAAGCTTTCTTT. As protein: CASILDRGGTEAFF.

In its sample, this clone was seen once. The CDR3 loop is CASSGTSGIGDTQYF. DNA of the CDR3: TGTGCCAGCAGTGGGACTAGCGGGATTGGAGATACGCAGTATTTT. The rearrangement links TRBV2 to TRBJ2-3, with 12 positions matching TRBD2. Germline values: CDR1 SNHLY, CDR2 FYNNEI. V shed 4 bases and J 5 bases; nucleotides not matched to a gene: 4. The CDR3 is made up of 15 amino acids.

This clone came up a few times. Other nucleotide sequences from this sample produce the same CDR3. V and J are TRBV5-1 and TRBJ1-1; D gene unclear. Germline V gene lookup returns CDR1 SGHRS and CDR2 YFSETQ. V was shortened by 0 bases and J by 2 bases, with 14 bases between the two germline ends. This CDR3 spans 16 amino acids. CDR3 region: CASSLDWARPNTEAFF. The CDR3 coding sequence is TGCGCCAGCAGCTTGGATTGGGCCCGACCAAACACTGAAGCTTTCTTT.

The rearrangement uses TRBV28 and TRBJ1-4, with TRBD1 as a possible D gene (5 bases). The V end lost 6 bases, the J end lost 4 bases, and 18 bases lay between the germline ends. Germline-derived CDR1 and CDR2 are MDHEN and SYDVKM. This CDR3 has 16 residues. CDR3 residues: CASSLPSGYNNEKLFF. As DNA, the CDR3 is TGTGCCAGCAGCCTACCCTCAGGGTACAATAATGAAAAACTGTTTTTT. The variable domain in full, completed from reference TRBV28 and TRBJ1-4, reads DVKVTQSSRYLVKRTGEKVFLECVQDMDHENMFWYRQDPGLGLRLIYFSYDVKMKEKGDIPEGYSVSREKKERFSLILESASTNQTSMYLCASSLPSGYNNEKLFFGSGTQLSVL.

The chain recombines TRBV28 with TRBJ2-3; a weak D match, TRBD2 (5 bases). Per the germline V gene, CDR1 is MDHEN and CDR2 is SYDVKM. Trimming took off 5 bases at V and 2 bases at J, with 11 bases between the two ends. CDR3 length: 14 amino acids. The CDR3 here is CASSTQTNTDTQYF. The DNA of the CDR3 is TGTGCCAGCAGTACGCAGACTAACACAGATACGCAGTATTTT.

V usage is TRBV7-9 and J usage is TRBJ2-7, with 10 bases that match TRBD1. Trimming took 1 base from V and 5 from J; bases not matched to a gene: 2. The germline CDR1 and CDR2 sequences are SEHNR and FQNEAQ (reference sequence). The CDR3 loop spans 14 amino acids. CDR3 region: CASSLGGQGNEQYF. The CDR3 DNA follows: TGTGCCAGCAGCTTAGGGGGACAGGGGAACGAGCAGTACTTC.